Given below is one T cell receptor (beta chain) in context. Its target is not known. This sample was taken from a study of shared clonotypes between healthy human individuals. Regarding the study as a whole: Against clonotypes common to all four donors, non-shared ones had lower generation probabilities. It was observed that roughly 4.8% of naive CD4 clonotypes were shared across four donors.

Genomic DNA belonging to each subset was distributed in equal measure over several immunoSEQ plates. The assay was immunoSEQ multiplex PCR, and TCRdb's table has in-frame clones only and misses some. Among about 980,000 clones listed, 76% were seen once. Negatively enriched CD4+ T cells were divided by CD45RA into naive and memory. The CDR3 spans 11 residues. The ends were cut back, 10 bases at V and 5 bases at J, with 12 bases in the middle. Germline CDR1 reads MNHEY; CDR2 reads SVGAGI. The clonotype comes from a man between 18 and 29 years old in good health. V and J are TRBV6-5 and TRBJ2-7, with D hard to call. Source material: memory CD4+ T cells sorted from blood. The subset is: CD45RA-negative fraction. CDR3: CATSYSNEQYF. As DNA, the CDR3 is TGTGCCACTTCGTACAGCAACGAGCAGTACTTC.